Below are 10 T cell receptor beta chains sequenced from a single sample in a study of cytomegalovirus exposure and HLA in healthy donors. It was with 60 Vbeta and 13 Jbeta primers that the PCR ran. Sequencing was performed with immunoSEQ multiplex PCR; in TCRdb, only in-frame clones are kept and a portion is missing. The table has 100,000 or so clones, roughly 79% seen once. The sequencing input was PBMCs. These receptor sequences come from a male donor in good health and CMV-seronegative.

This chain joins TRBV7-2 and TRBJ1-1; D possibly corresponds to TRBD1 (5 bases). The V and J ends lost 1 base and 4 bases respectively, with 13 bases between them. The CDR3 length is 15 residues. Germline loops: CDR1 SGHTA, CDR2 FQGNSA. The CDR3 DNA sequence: TGTGCCAGCAGCTTAGATGCGGGGCAAGGCACTGAAGCTTTCTTT. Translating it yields CASSLDAGQGTEAFF.

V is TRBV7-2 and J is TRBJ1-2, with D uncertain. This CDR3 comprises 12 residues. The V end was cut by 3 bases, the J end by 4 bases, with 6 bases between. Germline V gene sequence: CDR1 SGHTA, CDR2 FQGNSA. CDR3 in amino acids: CASSLETYGYTF. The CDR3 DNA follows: TGTGCCAGCAGCTTGGAGACCTATGGCTACACCTTC.

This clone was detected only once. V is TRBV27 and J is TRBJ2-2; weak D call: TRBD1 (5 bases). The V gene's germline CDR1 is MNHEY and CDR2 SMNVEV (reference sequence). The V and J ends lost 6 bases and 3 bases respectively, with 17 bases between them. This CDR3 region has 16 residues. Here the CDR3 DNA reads TGTGCCAGCAGAGGTTTCAGGGAAGGTTACACCGGGGAGCTGTTTTTT. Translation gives CASRGFREGYTGELFF.

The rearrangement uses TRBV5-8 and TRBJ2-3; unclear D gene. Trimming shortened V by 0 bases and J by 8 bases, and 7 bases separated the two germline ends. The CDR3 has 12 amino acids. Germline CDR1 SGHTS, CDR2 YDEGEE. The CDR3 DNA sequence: TGTGCCAGCAGCTTGGCCCCAGGTACGCAGTATTTT. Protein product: CASSLAPGTQYF.

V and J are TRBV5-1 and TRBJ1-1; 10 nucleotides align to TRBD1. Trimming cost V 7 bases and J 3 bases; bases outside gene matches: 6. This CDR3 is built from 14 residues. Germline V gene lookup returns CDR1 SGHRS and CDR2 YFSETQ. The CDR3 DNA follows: TGCGCCAGCTGGGGACAGGGGCAGGACACTGAAGCTTTCTTT. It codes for CASWGQGQDTEAFF. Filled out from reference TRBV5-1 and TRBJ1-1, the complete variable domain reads KAGVTQTPRYLIKTRGQQVTLSCSPISGHRSVSWYQQTPGQGLQFLFEYFSETQRNKGNFPGRFSGRQFSNSRSEMNVSTLELGDSALYLCASWGQGQDTEAFFGQGTRLTVV.

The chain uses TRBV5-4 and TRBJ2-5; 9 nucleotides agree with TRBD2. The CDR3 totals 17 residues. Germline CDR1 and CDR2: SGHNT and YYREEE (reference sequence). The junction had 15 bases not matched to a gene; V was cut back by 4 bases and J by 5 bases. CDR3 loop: CASSGGARLADGETQYF. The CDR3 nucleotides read TGTGCCAGCAGCGGAGGGGCCCGACTAGCGGATGGGGAGACCCAGTACTTC.

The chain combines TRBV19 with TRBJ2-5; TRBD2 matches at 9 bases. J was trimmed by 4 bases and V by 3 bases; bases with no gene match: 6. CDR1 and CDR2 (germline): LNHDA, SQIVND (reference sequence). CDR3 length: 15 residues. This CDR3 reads CASSMRGSGRETQYF. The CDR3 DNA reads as TGTGCCAGTAGTATGCGGGGTAGCGGGAGAGAGACCCAGTACTTC.

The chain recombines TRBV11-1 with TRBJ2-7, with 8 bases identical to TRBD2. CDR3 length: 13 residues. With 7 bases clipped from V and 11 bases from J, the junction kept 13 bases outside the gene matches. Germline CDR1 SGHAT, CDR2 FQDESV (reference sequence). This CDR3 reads CASKISSGMSEYF. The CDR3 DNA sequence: TGTGCCAGCAAAATTAGTAGCGGGATGTCTGAGTACTTC.

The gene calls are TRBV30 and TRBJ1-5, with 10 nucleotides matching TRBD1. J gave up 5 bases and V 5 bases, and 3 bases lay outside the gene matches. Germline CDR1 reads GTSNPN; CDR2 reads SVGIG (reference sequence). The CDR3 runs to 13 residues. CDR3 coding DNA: TGTGCCTGGGCGACAGGGGGCCATCAGCCCCAGCATTTT. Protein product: CAWATGGHQPQHF.

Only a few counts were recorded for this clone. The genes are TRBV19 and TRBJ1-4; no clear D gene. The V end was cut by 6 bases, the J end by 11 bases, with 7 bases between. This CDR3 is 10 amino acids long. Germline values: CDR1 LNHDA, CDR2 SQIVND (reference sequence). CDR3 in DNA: TGTGCCAGTAGGACAAAGAAACTGTTTTTT. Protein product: CASRTKKLFF.